This entry lists 5 T cell receptor beta chains sequenced from one sample in a study of cytomegalovirus exposure and HLA in healthy donors. A multiplex PCR was run with 60 Vbeta primers and 13 Jbeta primers. Data came from immunoSEQ multiplex PCR; TCRdb stores just in-frame clones and leaves some out. There are 170,000 or so clones in the sample; 80% to 90% occur only once, and roughly 5.2% lies in the top ten. The sample taken for sequencing was PBMCs. The receptors stem from a girl aged 5 to 17 in good health and CMV-seropositive.

This sequence joins TRBV5-1 and TRBJ1-2; D call uncertain. The CDR3 covers 14 residues. Germline V gene lookup returns CDR1 SGHRS and CDR2 YFSETQ. V was clipped by 2 bases and J by 0 bases, with 8 bases between them. Here the CDR3 reads CASSFQDTNYGYTF. The CDR3 DNA reads as TGCGCCAGCAGCTTCCAAGACACTAACTATGGCTACACCTTC.

This clone was counted between two and nine times. The chain couples TRBV5-8 to TRBJ2-7; weak D call: TRBD1 (5 bases). The V and J ends lost 3 bases and 6 bases respectively, with 13 bases between them. This CDR3 is 13 amino acids long. The V gene's germline CDR1 is SGHTS and CDR2 YDEGEE. The CDR3 reads CASSSPQGTEQYF. In nucleotides, the CDR3 is TGTGCCAGCAGCTCACCCCAGGGTACCGAGCAGTACTTC.

The V and J genes are TRBV7-3 and TRBJ1-2, with D possibly matching TRBD1 (6 bases). Trimming shortened V by 1 base and J by 7 bases, and 10 bases separated the two germline ends. Germline V gives CDR1 SGHTA, CDR2 FQGTGA. The CDR3 is 13 amino acids. CDR3 in DNA: TGTGCCAGCAGCTTAAGGTCAGGGGCTGGCTACACCTTC. This translates into CASSLRSGAGYTF.

The CDR3 is CASSSHYRTANTEAFF. In DNA, the CDR3 is TGTGCCAGCAGCTCCCACTACCGGACAGCGAACACTGAAGCTTTCTTT. This chain connects TRBV7-8 to TRBJ1-1; D possibly corresponds to TRBD1 (6 bases). From germline, CDR1 is SGHVS and CDR2 FQNEAQ. Trimming removed 4 bases at V and 1 base at J, with 16 bases between. The CDR3 extends over 16 amino acids.

This clone has a single count. The gene calls are TRBV9 and TRBJ2-2; 7 nucleotides line up with TRBD1. There are 16 residues in the CDR3. The V gene's germline CDR1 is SGDLS and CDR2 YYNGEE. With V trimmed by 0 bases and J by 4 bases, 6 bases remained unmatched. In nucleotides, the CDR3 is TGTGCCAGCAGCGTAGTAGGGACAGCCTCCACCGGGGAGCTGTTTTTT. Its protein is CASSVVGTASTGELFF.